This TCR beta chain derives from a study of T cells in Graves' hyperthyroidism and ophthalmopathy. The study, taken as a whole, reports: Most expanded thyroid clonotypes above 0.001 recurred in blood. Ophthalmopathy was predicted by the model a median of roughly 6 months ahead of onset. By a 13 V-J model, ophthalmopathy was set apart from stable hyperthyroidism.

Uncontrolled infection, other autoimmune disease, pregnancy or lactation disqualified patients from enrolment. The CDR3 loop spans 14 amino acids. From germline, CDR1 is ENHRY and CDR2 SYGVKD. V was trimmed by 4 bases and J by 2 bases, leaving 12 bases between them. Researchers amplified the TCR beta CDR3 regions from RNA transcripts. The HTBI primer set served for first-round RT-PCR of the TCR CDR3. TCRdb re-derived calls from the multiplex PCR reads in MiXCR, one entry per CDR3 protein. There are more than 500,000 distinct CDR3 sequences in the sample; just over 45% occur only once, and 19% lies in the top ten. Note on this clonotype: Antigen unknown.

Material: peripheral blood or thyroid tissue (not recorded which). The clonotype originates from an adult woman with Graves' disease, either hyperthyroidism or ophthalmopathy (not recorded which). The chain is built from TRBV10-3 and TRBJ2-7, with D uncertain. CDR3 sequence reads: CAISASSAPYEQYF. CDR3 nucleotide sequence: TGTGCCATCAGTGCCAGCAGTGCCCCCTACGAGCAGTACTTC.